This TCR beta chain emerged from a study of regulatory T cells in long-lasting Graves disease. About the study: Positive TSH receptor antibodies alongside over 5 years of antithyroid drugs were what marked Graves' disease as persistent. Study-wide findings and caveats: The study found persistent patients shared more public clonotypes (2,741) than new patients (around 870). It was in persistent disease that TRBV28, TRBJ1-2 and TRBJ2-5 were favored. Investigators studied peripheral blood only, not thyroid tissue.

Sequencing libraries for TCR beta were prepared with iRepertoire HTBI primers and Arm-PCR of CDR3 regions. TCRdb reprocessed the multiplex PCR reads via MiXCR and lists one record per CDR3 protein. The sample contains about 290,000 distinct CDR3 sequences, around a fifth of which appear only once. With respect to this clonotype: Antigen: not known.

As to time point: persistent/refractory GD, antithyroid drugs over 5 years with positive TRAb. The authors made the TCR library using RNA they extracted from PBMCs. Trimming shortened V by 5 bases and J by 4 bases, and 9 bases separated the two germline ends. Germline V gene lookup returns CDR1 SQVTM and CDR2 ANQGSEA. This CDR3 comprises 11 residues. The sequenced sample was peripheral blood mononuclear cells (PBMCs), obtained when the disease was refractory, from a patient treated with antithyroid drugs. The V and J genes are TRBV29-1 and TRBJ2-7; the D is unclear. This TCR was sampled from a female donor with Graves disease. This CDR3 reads CSVSGTYEQYF. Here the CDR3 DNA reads TGCAGCGTTTCAGGAACGTACGAGCAGTACTTC.